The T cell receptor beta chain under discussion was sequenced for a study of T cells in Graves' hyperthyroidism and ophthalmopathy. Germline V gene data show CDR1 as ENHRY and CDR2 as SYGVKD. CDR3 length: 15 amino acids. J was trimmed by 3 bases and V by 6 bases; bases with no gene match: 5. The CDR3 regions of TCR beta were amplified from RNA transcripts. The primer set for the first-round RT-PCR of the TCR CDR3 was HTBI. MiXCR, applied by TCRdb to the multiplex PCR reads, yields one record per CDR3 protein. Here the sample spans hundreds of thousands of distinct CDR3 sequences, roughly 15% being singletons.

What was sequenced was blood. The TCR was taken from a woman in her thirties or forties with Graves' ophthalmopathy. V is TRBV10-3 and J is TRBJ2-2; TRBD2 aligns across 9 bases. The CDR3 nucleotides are TGTGCCATCAGGCTAGCGGGGATTGACACCGGGGAGCTGTTTTTT. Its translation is CAIRLAGIDTGELFF.